Listed here are 21 T cell receptor beta chains from one sample, sequenced in a study of regulatory T cells in long-lasting Graves disease. The sample's time point: persistent/refractory GD, antithyroid drugs over 5 years with positive TRAb. PBMCs provided the RNA from which the TCR library was made. CDR3-region Arm-PCR and iRepertoire HTBI primers produced the TCR beta libraries. TCRdb re-called the multiplex PCR reads with MiXCR, one entry per CDR3 protein. The sample lists 420,000 or so distinct CDR3 sequences, less than 25% seen once, with around 24% in the top ten. Sequenced material: peripheral blood mononuclear cells (PBMCs), taken when the disease was refractory, from a patient treated with antithyroid drugs. The origin of the receptors is a female donor with Graves disease.

In its sample, this clonotype was seen a few times. This sequence joins TRBV6-5 and TRBJ1-2; the D is unclear. The V gene's germline CDR1 is MNHEY and CDR2 SVGAGI. V gave up 0 bases and J gave up 2 bases, with 10 bases separating them. This CDR3 contains 15 residues. CDR3 amino acids: CASSYSAAENYGYTF. CDR3 DNA sequence: TGTGCCAGCAGTTACTCGGCCGCGGAGAACTATGGCTACACCTTC.

The chain is built from TRBV5-1 and TRBJ1-5, with 7 bases that match TRBD1. This CDR3 has 16 amino acids. Trimming cost V 0 bases and J 0 bases; bases outside gene matches: 3. Germline V gives CDR1 SGHRS, CDR2 YFSETQ. CDR3 sequence: CASSLGTGNSNQPQHF. The CDR3 DNA is TGCGCCAGCAGCTTGGGGACAGGTAATAGCAATCAGCCCCAGCATTTT. The whole variable domain, filled in from reference TRBV5-1 and TRBJ1-5, reads KAGVTQTPRYLIKTRGQQVTLSCSPISGHRSVSWYQQTPGQGLQFLFEYFSETQRNKGNFPGRFSGRQFSNSRSEMNVSTLELGDSALYLCASSLGTGNSNQPQHFGDGTRLSIL.

Comment on this clonotype: A single base separates this from a much larger clone, so it may be a read error. This chain uses TRBV20-1 with TRBJ1-1; the D is unclear. There are 13 residues in the CDR3. V was shortened by 0 bases and J by 1 base, with 6 bases between the two germline ends. Germline CDR1 reads DFQATT; CDR2 reads SNEGSKA (reference sequence). The CDR3 loop is CSARDLSNTEAFF. CDR3 sequence (DNA): TGCAGTGCTAGAGACCTGTCGAACACTGAAGCTTTCTTT.

This chain connects TRBV18 to TRBJ2-2, with D possibly being TRBD2 (6 bases). The germline V gene has CDR1 KGHSH and CDR2 LQKENI. Between the trimmed V and J ends, which lost 3 bases and 5 bases, there was a span of 13 bases. This CDR3 is 15 amino acids long. Here the CDR3 reads CASSPRREGTGELFF. The CDR3 DNA reads as TGTGCCAGCTCACCTAGGAGGGAAGGAACCGGGGAGCTGTTTTTT.

This clonotype came up many times. The V call is TRBV2, the J call TRBJ1-6; tentatively, D is TRBD1 (6 bases). The length of the CDR3 is 13 residues. Trimming removed 2 bases from V and 9 bases from J, with 8 bases in between. CDR1 SNHLY and CDR2 FYNNEI come from the germline V gene. The CDR3 bases are TGTGCCAGCAGTGAACAACAGGGTTCACCCCTCCACTTT. This encodes CASSEQQGSPLHF.

This sequence joins TRBV5-1 and TRBJ1-2; D is undetermined. From germline, CDR1 is SGHRS and CDR2 YFSETQ. Trimming removed 0 bases at V and 4 bases at J, with 10 bases between. CDR3 size: 14 residues. CDR3 amino acids: CASSLGNSVYGYTF. Here the CDR3 DNA reads TGCGCCAGCAGCTTGGGGAACAGCGTCTATGGCTACACCTTC.

This sequence joins TRBV28 and TRBJ2-1, with a possible D match to TRBD1 (5 bases). V was clipped by 3 bases and J by 4 bases, with 19 bases between them. The CDR3 has 17 residues. From germline, CDR1 is MDHEN and CDR2 SYDVKM. CDR3 sequence reads: CASSFHSGLGPYNEQFF. For the CDR3, the DNA is TGTGCCAGCAGTTTCCACTCCGGGTTGGGGCCTTACAATGAGCAGTTCTTC.

This clonotype was found once. This sequence joins TRBV4-1 and TRBJ2-7, with 7 bases lining up with TRBD2. Germline loops: CDR1 MGHRA, CDR2 YSYEKL. The CDR3 contains 14 residues. V lost 0 bases, J lost 4 bases, and 3 bases stayed unmatched. The CDR3 DNA sequence: TGCGCCAGCAGCCAAGATATGGGGGGGTACGAGCAGTACTTC. As protein: CASSQDMGGYEQYF.

Here the CDR3 DNA reads TGTGCCAGTATAAGGACCAACACTGAAGCTTTCTTT. Translating gives CASIRTNTEAFF. The chain carries TRBV19 and TRBJ1-1, with no clear D. The CDR3 sequence is 12 residues long. V was trimmed by 7 bases and J by 2 bases, leaving 8 bases between them. Germline V lookup: CDR1 LNHDA, CDR2 SQIVND (reference sequence).

The chain has TRBV29-1 and TRBJ2-4, with a possible D match to TRBD1 (5 bases). The V end lost 1 base, the J end lost 12 bases, and 10 bases lay between the germline ends. Germline CDR1 and CDR2: SQVTM and ANQGSEA. The CDR3 is 11 residues long. The CDR3 loop reads CSVEAQGTQYF. CDR3 sequence (DNA): TGCAGCGTTGAAGCTCAGGGAACTCAGTACTTC.

This clonotype has just a few counts. The genes are TRBV14 and TRBJ1-1; D unclear. Per the germline V gene, CDR1 is SGHDN and CDR2 is FVKESK. Deletions cut 0 bases from V and 5 bases from J, with 10 bases between. CDR3 length equals 14 residues. In nucleotides, the CDR3 is TGTGCCAGCAGCCAAGAAGACGGCTGGACTGAAGCTTTCTTT. Translation: CASSQEDGWTEAFF.

This clonotype turned up a few times. The chain recombines TRBV13 with TRBJ2-7, with 10 bases identical to TRBD1. The V and J ends lost 5 bases and 0 bases, in that order; junction bases with no gene match: 4. CDR1 and CDR2 from the germline V gene are PRHDT and FYEKMQ (reference sequence). CDR3 length equals 15 residues. CDR3 sequence reads: CASSPGQGGSYEQYF. The CDR3 coding sequence is TGTGCCAGCAGCCCAGGACAGGGGGGCTCCTACGAGCAGTACTTC.

This chain joins TRBV11-2 and TRBJ2-7, with D unclear. The ends were cut back, 6 bases at V and 6 bases at J, with 12 bases in the middle. Germline V gene sequence: CDR1 SGHAT, CDR2 FQNNGV. This CDR3 comprises 12 residues. DNA of the CDR3: TGTGCCAGCAGTTTATCGGGTGCCGAGCAGTACTTC. Protein sequence: CASSLSGAEQYF.

The table lists this clonotype with a few counts. The V and J genes are TRBV30 and TRBJ2-7, with TRBD2 matching over 7 bases. The CDR3 loop spans 13 amino acids. Germline V gives CDR1 GTSNPN, CDR2 SVGIG (reference sequence). V lost 0 bases, J lost 1 base, and 0 bases stayed unmatched. The CDR3 sequence is CAWSVGGSYEQYF. The CDR3 bases are TGTGCCTGGAGTGTGGGGGGGTCCTACGAGCAGTACTTC.

This clonotype was recorded a few times. The chain uses TRBV30 and TRBJ2-7; 7 nucleotides match TRBD2. The CDR3 length is 16 residues. With 0 bases clipped from V and 5 bases from J, the junction kept 13 bases outside the gene matches. Germline CDR1 and CDR2: GTSNPN and SVGIG (reference sequence). The CDR3 sequence is CAWSVVGRAKVNEQYF. The CDR3 bases are TGTGCCTGGAGTGTCGTGGGGAGGGCCAAAGTCAACGAGCAGTACTTC.

In this sample, this clonotype turned up a few times. This chain uses TRBV5-6 with TRBJ2-7; tentatively, D is TRBD2 (6 bases). CDR3 length: 13 amino acids. The ends were cut back, 2 bases at V and 5 bases at J, with 11 bases in the middle. In germline, CDR1 is SGHDT, CDR2 YYEEEE. The CDR3 sequence: CASSFGGRDEQYF. The CDR3 coding sequence is TGTGCCAGCAGCTTCGGGGGTCGGGACGAGCAGTACTTC.

The chain couples TRBV28 to TRBJ2-1; TRBD2 agrees at 11 bases. Per germline, CDR1 MDHEN and CDR2 SYDVKM. The CDR3 extends over 15 amino acids. V lost 6 bases to trimming and J lost 7 bases; unmatched junction nucleotides: 8. The CDR3: CASRPTSGSDNEQFF. The CDR3 coding sequence is TGTGCCAGCAGACCAACTAGCGGGAGTGATAATGAGCAGTTCTTC. Full variable domain (outside the CDR3, taken from reference TRBV28 and TRBJ2-1): DVKVTQSSRYLVKRTGEKVFLECVQDMDHENMFWYRQDPGLGLRLIYFSYDVKMKEKGDIPEGYSVSREKKERFSLILESASTNQTSMYLCASRPTSGSDNEQFFGPGTRLTVL.

The chain combines TRBV29-1 with TRBJ2-7, with 12 bases that match TRBD1. The CDR3 totals 15 residues. Losses at the gene ends were 0 bases for V and 4 bases for J; bases not matched to a gene: 4. Germline assignment: CDR1 SQVTM and CDR2 ANQGSEA. The CDR3 nucleotides are TGCAGCGTTGAAGATCGGGACAGGGGGCTTTACGAGCAGTACTTC. Translation gives CSVEDRDRGLYEQYF.

As regards this clonotype: This sequence may be a read error, since a much larger clone differs from it by one base. J is TRBJ2-5 and V is TRBV12-3 or TRBV12-4, with D perhaps matching TRBD2 (5 bases). The CDR3 contains 11 residues. The CDR3 region has the DNA TGTGCCAGCCGGACTTGGAAGACCCGGTACTTC. Translated, it gives CASRTWKTRYF.

Only a few counts were recorded for this clonotype. V gene TRBV7-9 combines with J gene TRBJ1-1; a possible D gene is TRBD1 (5 bases). Germline lookup yields CDR1 SEHNR and CDR2 FQNEAQ (reference sequence). The CDR3 covers 13 residues. Trimming cost V 5 bases and J 4 bases, with 11 bases left between them. Here the CDR3 DNA reads TGTGCCAGCAGCCTCGGCAGGGCCACTGAAGCTTTCTTT. This codes for CASSLGRATEAFF.

The rearrangement links TRBV30 to TRBJ2-2, with D perhaps matching TRBD2 (6 bases). This CDR3 is built from 17 residues. V lost 4 bases to trimming and J lost 2 bases, with 20 bases between them. CDR1 and CDR2 (germline): GTSNPN, SVGIG (reference sequence). CDR3 in amino acids: CAWTMGNRDLNTGELFF. In nucleotides, the CDR3 is TGTGCCTGGACCATGGGGAACCGGGACTTAAACACCGGGGAGCTGTTTTTT.